The 24 T cell receptor beta chains reported below all come from one sample, sequenced in a study of blood T cell repertoires in COVID-19. Method: immunoSEQ multiplex PCR; TCRdb's copy keeps in-frame clones and lacks some. Here the sample spans about 100,000 clones, more than 75% being singletons. The sample taken for sequencing was peripheral blood. The receptors stem from a woman aged 25 to 39 with acute or convalescent COVID-19.

The table lists this clone with a few counts. The chain uses TRBV12-5 and TRBJ1-6; D not resolved. The CDR3 is 12 residues long. V was clipped by 5 bases and J by 12 bases, with 11 bases between them. Germline CDR1 reads LGHNT; CDR2 reads FRNRAP. The CDR3 sequence is CASGPDRGPLHF. CDR3 nucleotide sequence: TGTGCTAGTGGTCCCGACCGGGGACCCCTCCACTTT.

This chain joins TRBV24-1 and TRBJ2-2; 8 positions match TRBD1. Germline loops: CDR1 KGHDR, CDR2 SFDVKD. V lost 4 bases and J lost 3; bases outside the gene matches: 9. The CDR3 loop spans 17 amino acids. CDR3 DNA sequence: TGTGCCACCAGTGACCCTAGGACAGGGTTGGACACCGGGGAGCTGTTTTTT. It encodes CATSDPRTGLDTGELFF.

V gene TRBV28 combines with J gene TRBJ1-2, with 9 bases that match TRBD1. The V segment lost 5 bases and the J segment 4 bases; nucleotides outside the gene matches: 8. Germline V gene lookup returns CDR1 MDHEN and CDR2 SYDVKM. CDR3 length: 15 residues. CDR3 sequence reads: CASSGGTGFSYGYTF. The CDR3 DNA reads as TGTGCCAGCAGTGGAGGGACAGGGTTTAGCTATGGCTACACCTTC.

The V and J genes are TRBV7-9 and TRBJ2-1; 8 nucleotides match TRBD1. Germline CDR1 reads SEHNR; CDR2 reads FQNEAQ (reference sequence). The CDR3 contains 17 residues. V lost 1 base to trimming and J lost 2 bases; unmatched junction nucleotides: 7. CDR3 DNA: TGTGCCAGCAGCTTAGGGGGACAGGCCAGACCCTACAATGAGCAGTTCTTC. Amino acids: CASSLGGQARPYNEQFF.

This clone was counted once. The J gene is TRBJ2-3, the V gene TRBV6-2 or TRBV6-3; no clear D. V lost 5 bases and J lost 2, with 14 bases in between. Germline values: CDR1 MNHEY, CDR2 SVGEGT. This CDR3 contains 15 residues. The CDR3 protein is CASSSAQSLTDTQYF. The CDR3 DNA sequence: TGTGCCAGCAGTAGCGCGCAGTCCCTCACAGATACGCAGTATTTT.

The chain carries TRBV10-1 and TRBJ2-2, with D possibly TRBD1 on 6 matching bases. Looked up from germline, CDR1 is WNHNN and CDR2 is SYGVQD (reference sequence). The V end lost 4 bases, the J end lost 3 bases, and 9 bases lay between the germline ends. This CDR3 has 14 residues. The CDR3 region has the DNA TGCGCCAGCAGTGCGTCAGGGGACACCGGGGAGCTGTTTTTT. As protein: CASSASGDTGELFF.

With regard to this clone: A junction boundary mismatches the germline segment, possibly from a read error. The chain links TRBV4-1 to TRBJ2-1; D might be TRBD1 (5 bases). The germline V gene has CDR1 MGHRA and CDR2 YSYEKL. The CDR3 totals 15 residues. This CDR3 is CASTQGHSSYNEQFF. Here the CDR3 DNA reads TGCGCCAGCACCCAAGGACATAGCTCCTACAATGAGCAGTTCTTC.

This rearrangement joins TRBV7-3 to TRBJ2-7, with D maybe TRBD1 (6 bases). Trimming took off 4 bases at V and 1 base at J, with 26 bases between the two ends. Germline V gene lookup returns CDR1 SGHTA and CDR2 FQGTGA. CDR3 length: 19 residues. The CDR3 protein is CASSSRSEQGISWSYEQYF. The CDR3 nucleotides read TGTGCCAGCAGCTCTCGTTCGGAACAGGGCATCTCTTGGTCCTACGAGCAGTACTTC.

Only a few counts were recorded for this clone. The V call is TRBV2, the J call TRBJ1-2; 7 bases match TRBD1. The CDR3 spans 13 residues. The ends lost 6 bases at V and 7 bases at J; junction bases unmatched: 8. The V gene's germline CDR1 is SNHLY and CDR2 FYNNEI. The CDR3 bases are TGTGCCAGCAGAACAGGGGCCTCTTTTGGCTACACCTTC. It translates to CASRTGASFGYTF.

For this clone: The sample carries other DNA sequences with the same CDR3. The chain combines TRBV29-1 with TRBJ1-1; TRBD1 is a possible D gene (6 bases). Trimming removed 3 bases at V and 1 base at J, with 6 bases between. This CDR3 comprises 12 residues. Germline-derived CDR1 and CDR2 are SQVTM and ANQGSEA. The CDR3, as DNA: TGCAGCGTTGACAGGGGGAACACTGAAGCTTTCTTT. It codes for CSVDRGNTEAFF.

The sample holds one count of this clone. The chain uses TRBV19 and TRBJ2-7, with D uncertain. CDR1 is LNHDA, CDR2 SQIVND, per germline (reference sequence). This CDR3 comprises 14 residues. The V end was cut by 1 base, the J end by 4 bases, with 11 bases between. The CDR3 DNA sequence: TGTGCCAGTAGTATAGCCATTGAGGCGTACGAGCAGTACTTC. It translates to CASSIAIEAYEQYF.

The rearrangement joins TRBV3-1 (or the pseudogene TRBV3-2) to TRBJ2-1; TRBD2 aligns across 13 bases. The CDR3 length is 18 residues. Germline loops: CDR1 LGHDT, CDR2 YNNKEL (reference sequence). With V trimmed by 3 bases and J by 4 bases, 9 bases remained unmatched. CDR3 loop: CASSQKLAGGPIYNEQFF. As DNA, the CDR3 is TGTGCCAGCAGCCAGAAACTAGCGGGGGGGCCGATATACAATGAGCAGTTCTTC.

The chain links TRBV18 to TRBJ1-6; TRBD1 matches at 8 bases. The CDR3 has 14 amino acids. The germline CDR1 and CDR2 sequences are KGHSH and LQKENI. The V gene end was trimmed by 3 bases and the J gene end by 8 bases; junction bases not matched to a gene: 3. The CDR3 is CASSPQGADSPLHF. DNA for the CDR3: TGTGCCAGCTCACCTCAGGGGGCGGATTCACCCCTCCACTTT.

This clone was detected only a few times. The V and J genes are TRBV28 and TRBJ1-1; D is unclear. V lost 6 bases and J lost 10, with 18 bases in between. Per germline, CDR1 MDHEN and CDR2 SYDVKM. There are 13 residues in the CDR3. The CDR3 bases are TGTGCCAGCAGCCCCCGTCCGGAAGCAGGAGCTTTCTTT. Its translation is CASSPRPEAGAFF.

The rearrangement uses TRBV5-8 and TRBJ1-2, with TRBD1 identical over 9 bases. After removal of 2 bases from V and 4 bases from J, the junction contained 9 bases not matched to a gene. The CDR3 loop spans 16 amino acids. Germline-derived CDR1 and CDR2 are SGHTS and YDEGEE. The CDR3 loop is CASSFEQGAVGYGYTF. The CDR3 DNA reads as TGTGCCAGCAGCTTTGAACAGGGGGCGGTCGGCTATGGCTACACCTTC.

On this clone itself: The sample carries other DNA sequences with the same CDR3. This chain connects TRBV19 to TRBJ1-1, with TRBD1 matching 8 bases. Germline CDR1 is LNHDA and CDR2 is SQIVND (reference sequence). The CDR3 contains 13 residues. Losses at the gene ends were 5 bases for V and 5 bases for J; bases not matched to a gene: 4. The chain's CDR3 is CASSRTGSTEAFF. CDR3 DNA sequence: TGTGCCAGTAGTCGGACAGGGAGTACTGAAGCTTTCTTT.

V gene TRBV6-5 combines with J gene TRBJ1-2; the match to TRBD1 covers 9 bases. The germline CDR1 and CDR2 sequences are MNHEY and SVGAGI. The V segment lost 2 bases and the J segment 7 bases; nucleotides outside the gene matches: 11. The CDR3 contains 16 residues. The CDR3, as DNA: TGTGCCAGCAGTTACGGGGGACAGGGATTCTCGGGTGGCTACACCTTC. It yields the protein CASSYGGQGFSGGYTF.

The chain combines TRBV15 with TRBJ1-1, with 8 bases lining up with TRBD1. This CDR3 spans 14 amino acids. Germline assignment: CDR1 LNHNV and CDR2 YYDKDF (reference sequence). The trim removed 8 bases at V and 0 bases at J, leaving 5 bases unmatched. The CDR3 coding sequence is TGTGCCACCGTAGCAGGGGGCCTGAACACTGAAGCTTTCTTT. Translated, it gives CATVAGGLNTEAFF.

The chain couples TRBV10-2 to TRBJ1-6; 8 positions agree with TRBD1. CDR1 and CDR2 (germline): WSHSY, SAAADI. CDR3 length: 16 amino acids. V shed 5 bases and J 7 bases; nucleotides not matched to a gene: 10. Here the CDR3 DNA reads TGCGCCAGCAGTAACTCCCCCGGACAGGGCAATTCACCCCTCCACTTT. It encodes CASSNSPGQGNSPLHF.

DNA of the CDR3: TGCGCCAGCAGCCGGGTCGGACTAGCGGGGGGGACGGTCTACGAGCAGTACTTC. Translation: CASSRVGLAGGTVYEQYF. The rearrangement uses TRBV4-1 and TRBJ2-7, with 15 bases aligning to TRBD2. Trimming cost V 4 bases and J 3 bases; bases outside gene matches: 10. Germline CDR1 reads MGHRA; CDR2 reads YSYEKL. This CDR3 contains 18 residues.

Only one count was recorded for this clone. The gene calls are TRBV11-2 and TRBJ2-3, with a possible D match to TRBD2 (7 bases). The CDR3 has 17 amino acids. Germline assignment: CDR1 SGHAT and CDR2 FQNNGV. V shed 6 bases and J shed 1 base, with 20 bases lying between them. CDR3 residues: CASSYPWGAGGTDTQYF. The CDR3 DNA sequence: TGTGCCAGCAGTTACCCCTGGGGGGCGGGGGGCACAGATACGCAGTATTTT.

The chain has TRBV6-6 and TRBJ1-5; no firm D call. From germline, CDR1 is MNHNY and CDR2 SVGAGI (reference sequence). The CDR3 runs to 14 residues. Trimming took 0 bases from V and 2 from J, leaving 5 bases between them. CDR3 in DNA: TGTGCCAGCAGTTACTCGGCAGGCAATCAGCCCCAGCATTTT. The encoded protein is CASSYSAGNQPQHF.

The chain carries TRBV7-2 and TRBJ2-2; 9 nucleotides align to TRBD2. In germline, CDR1 is SGHTA, CDR2 FQGNSA. V lost 6 bases, J lost 7 bases, and 9 bases stayed unmatched. The CDR3 contains 15 residues. CDR3 sequence: CASRPGLAQGGELFF. For the CDR3, the DNA is TGTGCCAGCAGACCGGGACTAGCCCAGGGCGGGGAGCTGTTTTTT. The entire variable domain, with the rest obtained from reference TRBV7-2 and TRBJ2-2, is as follows: GAGVSQSPSNKVTEKGKDVELRCDPISGHTALYWYRQSLGQGLEFLIYFQGNSAPDKSGLPSDRFSAERTGGSVSTLTIQRTQQEDSAVYLCASRPGLAQGGELFFGEGSRLTVL.

The chain employs TRBV9 and TRBJ2-7; the D gene is possibly TRBD2 (7 bases). The CDR3 extends over 15 amino acids. Germline V gives CDR1 SGDLS, CDR2 YYNGEE. Trimming pared 2 bases from V and 0 bases from J, leaving 12 bases between. The CDR3 spells CASSVGGLASYEQYF. In DNA form, the CDR3 reads TGTGCCAGCAGCGTCGGGGGGCTAGCCTCCTACGAGCAGTACTTC.